The 9 T cell receptor beta chains below all came from one sample that was sequenced in a study of shared clonotypes between healthy human individuals. The method was immunoSEQ multiplex PCR; TCRdb's version includes in-frame clones alone and lacks a portion of them. Of around 700,000 clones in the sample, around 78% were seen once. The sequenced sample consisted of memory CD4+ T cells sorted from blood. As for subset: CD45RA-negative fraction. These receptors came from a woman aged 30 to 39 in good health.

The chain links TRBV28 to TRBJ2-1; TRBD2 agrees at 9 bases. V was pared by 5 bases and J by 0 bases, with 11 bases of the junction left unmatched. The CDR3 totals 18 residues. Germline values: CDR1 MDHEN, CDR2 SYDVKM. The CDR3 here is CASSPLGLAASSYNEQFF. The CDR3 nucleotides read TGTGCCAGCAGTCCCTTGGGACTAGCCGCCAGCTCCTACAATGAGCAGTTCTTC.

This sequence joins TRBV7-2 and TRBJ1-1; a weak D match, TRBD1 (6 bases). Germline lookup yields CDR1 SGHTA and CDR2 FQGNSA. Trimming took 2 bases from V and 5 from J, leaving 12 bases between them. The CDR3 has 14 amino acids. The CDR3 here is CASSLIEGVTEAFF. In DNA form, the CDR3 reads TGTGCCAGCAGCTTAATAGAGGGGGTAACTGAAGCTTTCTTT.

The chain carries TRBV19 and TRBJ2-7; D assignment may be TRBD1 or TRBD2 (5 bases each). Trimming removed 4 bases from V and 4 bases from J, with 20 bases in between. Germline CDR1 LNHDA, CDR2 SQIVND (reference sequence). The CDR3 is made up of 16 amino acids. The chain's CDR3 is CASSNKAAGKPYEQYF. CDR3 coding DNA: TGTGCCAGTAGTAATAAAGCGGCAGGGAAACCTTACGAGCAGTACTTC.

This chain connects TRBV7-2 to TRBJ1-1, with D tentatively TRBD1 (6 bases). CDR1 is SGHTA and CDR2 is FQGNSA in the germline V gene. The CDR3 is 14 amino acids. Deletions cut 5 bases from V and 6 bases from J, with 16 bases between. The CDR3 region is CASSPGGGRSEAFF. Here the CDR3 DNA reads TGTGCCAGCAGCCCTGGGGGGGGCAGATCTGAAGCTTTCTTT.

The gene calls are TRBV25-1 and TRBJ2-1; D is perhaps TRBD2 (6 bases). This CDR3 comprises 12 residues. Germline CDR1 and CDR2: MGHDK and SYGVNS. Deletions cut 1 base from V and 13 bases from J, with 11 bases between. The CDR3 is CASSESGTGQFF. The DNA for the CDR3 is TGTGCCAGCAGTGAATCTGGGACTGGACAGTTCTTC.

V is TRBV5-6 and J is TRBJ1-2; D is uncertain. V lost 4 bases and J 5 bases, leaving 15 bases between the germline ends. The length of the CDR3 is 14 residues. Germline-derived CDR1 and CDR2 are SGHDT and YYEEEE. CDR3 protein: CASSPWGRGYGYTF. The CDR3 DNA follows: TGTGCCAGCAGCCCCTGGGGTAGAGGATATGGCTACACCTTC.

This chain joins TRBV29-1 and TRBJ1-2; 9 bases align to TRBD1. The length of the CDR3 is 13 residues. V was clipped by 4 bases and J by 0 bases; unmatched bases: 0. CDR1 and CDR2 from the germline V gene are SQVTM and ANQGSEA. DNA of the CDR3: TGCAGCGTTGGACAGGGGGCTAACTATGGCTACACCTTC. Translated: CSVGQGANYGYTF.

In this sample, this clone turned up once. The chain recombines TRBV7-9 with TRBJ1-5, with D unclear. Trimming took off 7 bases at V and 2 bases at J, with 15 bases between the two ends. This CDR3 is 15 amino acids long. Germline CDR1 is SEHNR and CDR2 is FQNEAQ (reference sequence). The CDR3 here is CASTPGREGNQPQHF. DNA for the CDR3: TGTGCCAGCACCCCGGGTAGGGAAGGCAATCAGCCCCAGCATTTT.

The chain is built from TRBV5-1 and TRBJ2-2; 8 positions match TRBD1. The trim removed 4 bases at V and 5 bases at J, leaving 10 bases unmatched. CDR1 and CDR2 from the germline V gene are SGHRS and YFSETQ. The CDR3 consists of 16 residues. CDR3 loop: CASSRIDYRGTGELFF. The CDR3 DNA sequence: TGCGCCAGCAGCCGAATCGACTACAGGGGGACCGGGGAGCTGTTTTTT.